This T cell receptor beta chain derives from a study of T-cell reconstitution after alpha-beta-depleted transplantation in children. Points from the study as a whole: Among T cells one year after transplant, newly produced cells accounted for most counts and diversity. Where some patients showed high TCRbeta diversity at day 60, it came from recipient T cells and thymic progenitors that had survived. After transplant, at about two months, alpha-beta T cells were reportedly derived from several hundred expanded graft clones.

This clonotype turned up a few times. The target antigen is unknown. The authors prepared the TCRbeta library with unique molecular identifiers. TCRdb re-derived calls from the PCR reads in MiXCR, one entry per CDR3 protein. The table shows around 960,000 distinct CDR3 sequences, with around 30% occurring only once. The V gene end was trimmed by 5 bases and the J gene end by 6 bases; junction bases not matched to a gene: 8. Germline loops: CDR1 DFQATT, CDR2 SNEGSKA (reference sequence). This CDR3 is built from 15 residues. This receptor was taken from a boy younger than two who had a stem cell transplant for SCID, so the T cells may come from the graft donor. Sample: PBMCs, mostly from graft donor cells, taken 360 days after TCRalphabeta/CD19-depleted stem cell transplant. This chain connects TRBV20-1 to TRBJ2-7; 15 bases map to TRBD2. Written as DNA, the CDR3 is TGCAGTGCTCGAACCGGACTAGCGGGGGGGCTCGAGCAGTACTTC. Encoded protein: CSARTGLAGGLEQYF.